The rows below give T cell receptor beta chains drawn from one sample of a study of blood T cell repertoires in COVID-19. Method: immunoSEQ multiplex PCR; TCRdb's copy keeps in-frame clones and lacks some. This sample has 450,000 or so clones, with 85% to 90% found just once. What was sequenced was peripheral blood. The receptor source for this set is a man in his late teens or twenties with COVID-19, enrolled during active disease. Each CDR3 is given with its conserved first and last residue. D genes are given only for firm matches. Some rows mark clone size as missing; the rest say once, few, many or name a class of expanded clone.

>16|TRBD1|.|TRBV6-7|TRBJ2-1
CASSQQPGQSYNEQFF
TGTGCCAGCAGCCAACAACCGGGACAGTCCTACAATGAGCAGTTCTTC
>14|.|.|TRBV30|TRBJ1-1
CAWSVRRMNTEAFF
TGTGCCTGGAGTGTACGCAGAATGAACACTGAAGCTTTCTTT
>16|.|.|TRBV9|TRBJ2-1
CASSVAVSVSYNEQFF
TGTGCCAGCAGCGTAGCAGTCTCCGTCTCCTACAATGAGCAGTTCTTC
>15|.|.|TRBV11-3|TRBJ2-3
CASSLISLFTDTQYF
TGTGCCAGCAGCTTAATCTCCCTATTTACAGATACGCAGTATTTT
>12|.|once|TRBV19|TRBJ2-7
CARRDTWYEQYF
TGTGCCAGACGGGACACTTGGTACGAGCAGTACTTC
>14|.|once|TRBV7-6|TRBJ2-7
CASSLLSSPYEQYF
TGTGCCAGCAGCTTACTGTCCAGTCCCTACGAGCAGTACTTC
>15|TRBD1|.|TRBV7-9|TRBJ2-7
CASSLFGRGTYEQYF
TGTGCCAGCAGCTTATTTGGCAGGGGGACCTACGAGCAGTACTTC
>16|TRBD2|.|TRBV2|TRBJ2-1
CASSGGRSGGLNEQFF
TGTGCCAGCAGTGGGGGCCGGAGCGGGGGTTTGAATGAGCAGTTCTTC
>15|.|.|TRBV10-3|TRBJ2-2
CAISDWTPDAGELFF
TGTGCCATCAGTGACTGGACTCCCGACGCCGGGGAGCTGTTTTTT
>14|TRBD1|.|TRBV7-3|TRBJ2-5
CASSRKQGKGTQYF
TGTGCCAGCAGCAGGAAACAGGGGAAGGGGACCCAGTACTTC
>13|.|.|TRBV2|TRBJ1-5
CASSEAGVQPQHF
TGTGCCAGCAGTGAAGCAGGGGTGCAGCCCCAGCATTTT
>15|.|.|TRBV7-9|TRBJ2-5
CASSPSNQGRETQYF
TGTGCCAGCAGCCCCTCGAATCAGGGGCGCGAGACCCAGTACTTC
>14|TRBD1|.|TRBV30|TRBJ1-3
CAWSPGQGADTIYF
TGTGCCTGGAGTCCGGGACAGGGGGCAGACACCATATATTTT
>14|.|.|TRBV4-2|TRBJ2-1
CASSQAGTSNEQFF
TGTGCCAGCAGCCAAGCCGGGACTTCCAATGAGCAGTTCTTC
>13|.|once|TRBV2|TRBJ2-1
CASGGTNYNEQFF
TGTGCCAGTGGGGGGACGAACTACAATGAGCAGTTCTTC
>13|.|once|TRBV6-5|TRBJ1-1
CASSYSSGSEAFF
TGTGCCAGCAGTTACTCCTCCGGGTCTGAAGCTTTCTTT
>13|TRBD2|.|TRBV19|TRBJ2-5
CATRGGYQETQYF
TGTGCCACCCGGGGAGGGTACCAAGAGACCCAGTACTTC
>14|.|.|TRBV6-5|TRBJ1-4
CASSYSTGNEKLFF
TGTGCCAGCAGTTACTCGACGGGTAATGAAAAACTGTTTTTT
>17|.|.|TRBV3-1/TRBV3-2|TRBJ2-3
CASSQARGRGGTDTQYF
TGTGCCAGCAGCCAAGCAAGAGGCAGGGGCGGCACAGATACGCAGTATTTT
>17|TRBD1|.|TRBV7-8|TRBJ1-5
CASSLGTGGASNQPQHF
TGTGCCAGCAGCTTAGGTACAGGGGGCGCAAGCAATCAGCCCCAGCATTTT
>15|.|.|TRBV7-8|TRBJ2-1
CASSSREGAYNEQFF
TGTGCCAGCAGCTCTAGAGAGGGAGCATACAATGAGCAGTTCTTC
>19|.|.|TRBV19|TRBJ2-6
CASSILRQGRSSGANVLTF
TGTGCCAGTAGTATCCTCCGTCAGGGTAGGTCCTCTGGGGCCAACGTCCTGACTTTC
>15|.|few|TRBV5-6|TRBJ2-2
CASSLFPGDTGELFF
TGTGCCAGCAGCTTGTTTCCCGGTGACACCGGGGAGCTGTTTTTT
>15|.|.|TRBV7-2|TRBJ2-7
CASSLVADSTYEQYF
TGTGCCAGCAGCTTAGTCGCGGATAGTACCTACGAGCAGTACTTC
>15|TRBD1|.|TRBV7-3|TRBJ2-1
CASSLRQGGLYEQFF
TGTGCCAGCAGCTTGCGACAGGGTGGTTTATATGAGCAGTTCTTC
>15|.|once|TRBV5-4|TRBJ1-1
CASSLEYEGNTEAFF
TGTGCCAGCAGCTTAGAGTATGAGGGAAACACTGAAGCTTTCTTT
>16|TRBD2|.|TRBV18|TRBJ2-6
CASSPGLAPGANVLTF
TGTGCCAGCTCACCGGGACTAGCTCCTGGGGCCAACGTCCTGACTTTC
>14|TRBD1|.|TRBV28|TRBJ1-1
CASTRDRGGTEAFF
TGTGCCAGCACTAGGGACAGGGGAGGCACTGAAGCTTTCTTT
>11|.|.|TRBV4-1|TRBJ2-7
CASRAGYEQYF
TGCGCCAGCAGGGCGGGATACGAGCAGTACTTC
>16|.|.|TRBV24-1|TRBJ2-2
CATSVGPGERARELFF
TGTGCCACCAGTGTTGGGCCAGGGGAGAGGGCAAGGGAGCTGTTTTTT
>17|TRBD2|.|TRBV28|TRBJ2-1
CASSFSPSGSSYNEQFF
TGTGCCAGCAGTTTTTCACCTAGCGGGTCCTCCTACAATGAGCAGTTCTTC
>13|.|.|TRBV12-3/TRBV12-4|TRBJ2-2
CASGGTGRGELFF
TGTGCCAGCGGGGGTACAGGGCGCGGGGAGCTGTTTTTT
>14|.|.|TRBV5-8|TRBJ1-2
CASSLARDYYGYTF
TGTGCCAGCAGCTTGGCCCGGGATTACTATGGCTACACCTTC
>15|.|.|TRBV5-6|TRBJ2-1
CASREDSHRDNEQFF
TGTGCCAGCAGAGAGGACAGCCACAGGGACAATGAGCAGTTCTTC
>13|.|.|TRBV7-9|TRBJ2-2
CASIFSETGELFF
TGTGCCAGCATCTTTAGCGAGACCGGGGAGCTGTTTTTT
>17|TRBD2|.|TRBV4-2|TRBJ2-1
CASSPGGGLEGSGEQFF
TGTGCCAGCAGCCCCGGTGGGGGACTAGAGGGGTCGGGTGAGCAGTTCTTC
>14|TRBD1|few|TRBV11-3|TRBJ2-5
CASSPGTDRETQYF
TGTGCCAGCAGCCCCGGGACAGATAGAGAGACCCAGTACTTC
>13|.|.|TRBV14|TRBJ2-1
CASSQDVYNEQFF
TGTGCCAGCAGCCAAGATGTATACAATGAGCAGTTCTTC
>16|TRBD2|.|TRBV6-5|TRBJ2-3
CASSYSGTTSTDTQYF
TGTGCCAGCAGTTACTCAGGGACTACTAGCACAGATACGCAGTATTTT
>11|.|.|TRBV6-6|TRBJ1-1
CASSPLTEAFF
TGTGCCAGCAGCCCACTCACTGAAGCTTTCTTT
>14|.|.|TRBV15|TRBJ2-5
CATSRGTLGETQYF
TGTGCCACCAGCAGAGGGACTTTGGGAGAGACCCAGTACTTC
>16|.|.|TRBV25-1|TRBJ2-6
CASSEYAGSGANVLTF
TGTGCCAGCAGTGAATATGCGGGATCCGGGGCCAACGTCCTGACTTTC
>14|.|once|TRBV5-4|TRBJ1-2
CASSLPTGNGGYTF
TGTGCCAGCAGCTTGCCGACCGGGAATGGCGGCTACACCTTC
>15|TRBD2|.|TRBV20-1|TRBJ2-3
CSASKRGLGTDTQYF
TGCAGTGCGAGTAAGCGGGGCCTGGGCACAGATACGCAGTATTTT
>15|.|.|TRBV28|TRBJ1-6
CASSLGSSYNSPLHF
TGTGCCAGCAGTTTGGGCAGCTCCTATAATTCACCCCTCCACTTT
>15|TRBD2|.|TRBV28|TRBJ2-1
CASSLSGRARNEQFF
TGTGCCAGCAGTCTTAGCGGGAGGGCCCGGAATGAGCAGTTCTTC
>13|.|once|TRBV7-9|TRBJ2-3
CASSTTRPDTQYF
TGTGCCAGCAGCACTACTAGACCAGATACGCAGTATTTT
>15|.|.|TRBV24-1|TRBJ2-3
CATSIAGTLTDTQYF
TGTGCCACCAGTATCGCGGGAACCTTGACAGATACGCAGTATTTT
>15|.|.|TRBV11-2|TRBJ2-7
CASSLISGSSYEQYF
TGTGCCAGCAGCTTGATTAGCGGAAGCTCCTACGAGCAGTACTTC
>13|TRBD1|.|TRBV6-5|TRBJ2-7
CASSGTGKHEQYF
TGTGCCAGCTCTGGGACAGGGAAGCACGAGCAGTACTTC
>15|.|.|TRBV6-5|TRBJ2-7
CASSYSGRGNYEQYF
TGTGCCAGCAGTTACTCGGGTAGGGGAAACTACGAGCAGTACTTC
>13|TRBD1|few|TRBV2|TRBJ2-7
CASREGQLYEQYF
TGTGCCAGCAGAGAGGGACAGTTATACGAGCAGTACTTC
>13|TRBD2|.|TRBV11-2|TRBJ2-3
CASSWEGTDTQYF
TGTGCCAGCAGTTGGGAGGGGACAGATACGCAGTATTTT
>12|.|.|TRBV2|TRBJ1-1
CATRQLNTEAFF
TGTGCCACCCGACAGTTGAACACTGAAGCTTTCTTT
>15|TRBD2|.|TRBV7-2|TRBJ2-7
CASSVDSGRAYEQYF
TGTGCCAGCAGCGTGGATAGCGGGAGGGCCTACGAGCAGTACTTC
>14|TRBD2|.|TRBV5-4|TRBJ2-7
CASSGGGLAYEQYF
TGTGCCAGCAGCGGGGGGGGACTAGCTTACGAGCAGTACTTC
>15|.|.|TRBV11-3|TRBJ2-7
CASSLASGGNYEQYF
TGTGCCAGCAGCTTAGCATCTGGCGGGAACTACGAGCAGTACTTC
>15|TRBD2|.|TRBV4-2|TRBJ2-3
CASRTSGGSTDTQYF
TGTGCCAGCAGAACTAGCGGGGGTTCCACAGATACGCAGTATTTT
>13|.|.|TRBV7-2|TRBJ2-1
CASSLEVAREQFF
TGTGCCAGCAGCTTAGAAGTAGCGCGTGAGCAGTTCTTC
>15|TRBD1|.|TRBV5-1|TRBJ1-2
CASTLSDRGSYGYTF
TGCGCCAGCACCCTCTCGGACAGGGGTAGTTATGGCTACACCTTC